These T cell receptor beta chains were read from a single sample in a study of neoadjuvant anti-PD-1 for oral cavity cancer. This table comes from immunoSEQ multiplex PCR, and its TCRdb copy is limited to in-frame clones, with some not included. Of several thousand clones detected, around 60% appear once; the ten largest clones hold around 4%. The sequences come from PBMCs, collected after nivolumab (anti-PD-1) treatment. The receptors come from a person between 40 and 80 years old with oral cavity squamous cell carcinoma. CDR3s include the opening cysteine and the closing phenylalanine or tryptophan. Fields, in order: clone size, J gene, V gene, D gene, CDR3 length, CDR3 DNA, CDR3 protein. D genes are given only for firm matches. Clone size appears in some rows only: once, few, many, or a class for an expanded clone.

-	TRBJ1-2	TRBV6-5	-	14	TGTGCCAGCAGTTACTCGACAGAACGGGGAGGCTACACCTTC	CASSYSTERGGYTF
few	TRBJ1-2	TRBV19	-	14	TGTGCCACGAGAGCTGAGAATCTTCCCTATGGCTACACCTTC	CATRAENLPYGYTF
-	TRBJ1-1	TRBV9	-	16	TGTGCCAGCAGCGTAGTCCAGGGAGGGGCAGTCACTGAAGCTTTCTTT	CASSVVQGGAVTEAFF
-	TRBJ2-2	TRBV4-1	-	16	TGCGCCAGCAGCCTTCGGACAGAGGATCTGGACGGGGAGCTGTTTTTT	CASSLRTEDLDGELFF
-	TRBJ1-2	TRBV9	-	15	TGTGCCAGCAGCCCGTTCCCCGGACAGAACTATGGCTACACCTTC	CASSPFPGQNYGYTF
few	TRBJ1-1	TRBV29-1	TRBD1	14	TGCAGCGTCTTCGGCGTCAACAGGGGCACTGAAGCTTTCTTT	CSVFGVNRGTEAFF
-	TRBJ2-3	TRBV4-1	TRBD2	18	TGCGCCAGCAGCCAAGATATTGGACTAGCGGGGGGCGCAGATACGCAGTATTTT	CASSQDIGLAGGADTQYF
-	TRBJ2-2	TRBV5-1	TRBD2	17	TGCGCCAGCAGCTTGCTGGGACTAGCGGGAGTGGACGGGGAGCTGTTTTTT	CASSLLGLAGVDGELFF
-	TRBJ2-1	TRBV9	-	15	TGTGCCAGCAGCATGTCTAGGACCTCCTACAATGAGCAGTTCTTC	CASSMSRTSYNEQFF
-	TRBJ1-2	TRBV29-1	TRBD1	14	TGCAGCTTCTGGGACAGGGGGCGCGACTATGGCTACACCTTC	CSFWDRGRDYGYTF
once	TRBJ2-7	TRBV7-8	TRBD1	14	TGTGCCAGCACCCGACAGGGACCTTTCCACGAGCAGTACTTC	CASTRQGPFHEQYF
few	TRBJ1-3	TRBV4-1	-	17	TGCGCCAGCAGCCAAGATAAGGACGGCTCGAATGGAAACACCATATATTTT	CASSQDKDGSNGNTIYF
-	TRBJ1-1	TRBV27	-	13	TGTGCCAGCATAGGCAGGAAGAACACTGAAGCTTTCTTT	CASIGRKNTEAFF
-	TRBJ2-6	TRBV15	TRBD2	19	TGTGCCACCAGGGACCTGACTAGCGGGGCCCAATCTGGGGCCAACGTCCTGACTTTC	CATRDLTSGAQSGANVLTF
once	TRBJ1-1	TRBV27	-	13	TGTGCCAGCAGTTGGGGGGGTAGGACTGAAGCTTTCTTT	CASSWGGRTEAFF
-	TRBJ1-5	TRBV4-1	-	16	TGCGCCAGCAGCCAAGCAAGCAGGGTACGGGGTCAGCCCCAGCATTTT	CASSQASRVRGQPQHF
-	TRBJ2-7	TRBV10-2	TRBD1	15	TGCGCCAGCATCGCCGACAGGGCTGGGGCCTACGAGCAGTACTTC	CASIADRAGAYEQYF
-	TRBJ2-1	TRBV5-1	TRBD2	15	TGCGCCAGCAGCTTGGGGACTAGCGACTACAATGAGCAGTTCTTC	CASSLGTSDYNEQFF
few	TRBJ2-1	TRBV6-1	-	14	TGTGCCAGCACGCAGACAACGCTGTACAATGAGCAGTTCTTC	CASTQTTLYNEQFF
medium-sized	TRBJ2-7	TRBV7-8	-	14	TGTGCCAGCAGCCGCGTAGCGTTGGGATACGAGCAGTACTTC	CASSRVALGYEQYF
-	TRBJ2-1	TRBV11-2	-	14	TGTGCCAGCAGCCCTCGCAGGGAGCCACCTAATCTGTTCTTC	CASSPRREPPNLFF
few	TRBJ1-1	TRBV2	-	13	TGTGCCAGCAGGGGACAAATGAACACTGAAGCTTTCTTT	CASRGQMNTEAFF
-	TRBJ2-3	TRBV7-2	TRBD2	19	TGTGCCAGCAGCTCCCCAGGGACTAGCGGGAGCGGGGCCCCAGATACGCAGTATTTT	CASSSPGTSGSGAPDTQYF
-	TRBJ1-1	TRBV6-5	-	15	TGTGCCAGCAGTTACTCAGTGCCAGCTTACACTGAAGCTTTCTTT	CASSYSVPAYTEAFF
few	TRBJ1-6	TRBV5-1	-	14	TGCGCCAGCAGTAACGGGGGTTTCGATTCACCCCTCCACTTT	CASSNGGFDSPLHF
-	TRBJ1-1	TRBV6-1	-	12	TGTGCCAGCAGTGAAGCCTGGCCTGAAGCTTTCTTT	CASSEAWPEAFF
-	TRBJ2-6	TRBV15	TRBD2	18	TGTGCCACCAGCAGAGGACTAGCGGGAGTAGCTGGGGCCAACGTCCTGACTTTC	CATSRGLAGVAGANVLTF
-	TRBJ1-3	TRBV11-2	TRBD1	16	TGTGCCAGCAGCTCCCCTGGACAGGCGGGGGGAAACACCATATATTTT	CASSSPGQAGGNTIYF
once	TRBJ1-5	TRBV7-9	-	14	TGTGCCAGCAGCTTTAGACAGGACCCTCAGCCCCAGCATTTT	CASSFRQDPQPQHF
once	TRBJ2-7	TRBV29-1	-	14	TGCAGCGTCGAGTCAGCTAATGCTTCCTACGAGCAGTACTTC	CSVESANASYEQYF
few	TRBJ2-2	TRBV7-9	TRBD2	17	TGTGCCAGCAGCCCGGGACTAGCGGGGGGGCCGAACGGGGAGCTGTTTTTT	CASSPGLAGGPNGELFF
-	TRBJ1-5	TRBV27	-	14	TGTGCCAGCAGTGCCGGGACCGGGTGGTTTCCCCAGCATTTT	CASSAGTGWFPQHF
-	TRBJ2-7	TRBV6-5	TRBD2	15	TGTGCCAGCACCTCGGGCGGGGGGGGATCCTACGAGCAGTACTTC	CASTSGGGGSYEQYF
-	TRBJ1-1	TRBV5-4	-	12	TGTGCCAGCAGCCCCCCGCAAGGTGAAGCTTTCTTT	CASSPPQGEAFF
-	TRBJ2-7	TRBV5-1	-	14	TGCGCCAGCAGCTTAGGGGGGGCGACCTACGAGCAGTACTTC	CASSLGGATYEQYF
-	TRBJ2-1	TRBV9	TRBD1	15	TGTGCCAGCAGCGCCCTGGACAGGGGGATCAATGAGCAGTTCTTC	CASSALDRGINEQFF
-	TRBJ1-5	TRBV20-1	-	10	TGCAGTGCCGCCAATCAGCCCCAGCATTTT	CSAANQPQHF
-	TRBJ2-1	TRBV7-6	TRBD2	16	TGTGCCAGCAGCGCCCCTCGCAGCGGGGGGCGCAATGAGCAGTTCTTC	CASSAPRSGGRNEQFF
-	TRBJ1-1	TRBV7-8	-	14	TGTGCCAGCAGCTTAGTGACGGTGAACACTGAAGCTTTCTTT	CASSLVTVNTEAFF
few	TRBJ2-1	TRBV12-5	TRBD2	13	TGTGCTAGTGCCCCTCGGGGGGGCAGGGAGCAGTTCTTC	CASAPRGGREQFF
-	TRBJ2-5	TRBV19	-	11	TGTGCCAGTAGTTCGTTGGAGACCCAGTACTTC	CASSSLETQYF
-	TRBJ2-7	TRBV7-2	-	15	TGTGCCAGCAGCCGAGGGGGGGACTTCTCCTACGAGCAGTACTTC	CASSRGGDFSYEQYF
-	TRBJ2-7	TRBV5-1	TRBD1	15	TGCGCCAGCAGTACCCCGGGACAGAGCTCCTACGAGCAGTACTTC	CASSTPGQSSYEQYF
-	TRBJ2-1	TRBV7-6	TRBD2	17	TGTGCCAGCAGCTTGTTGGGAGGGGCACCCTCCTGGAATGAGCAGTTCTTC	CASSLLGGAPSWNEQFF
-	TRBJ1-5	TRBV6-1	-	14	TGTGCCAGCAGTGAAATATTAAGCAATCAGCCCCAGCATTTT	CASSEILSNQPQHF